This TCR beta chain was sequenced during a study of T-cell memory formation after mild COVID-19. General study points: Nothing showed for sure that second-wave clones peaking on day 37 were SARS-CoV-2 specific.

The germline V gene has CDR1 MNHNY and CDR2 SVGAGI (reference sequence). There are 13 residues in the CDR3. Trimming stripped 5 bases from V and 3 bases from J, with 8 bases between. A note on this clonotype: Its target is unknown.

MiXCR, run by TCRdb on the 5' RACE reads, gives a single entry per CDR3 protein. Altogether 350,000 to 550,000 distinct CDR3 sequences are present, approximately 19% being singletons, with the ten largest covering roughly a fifth. Sequenced sample: PBMCs or a T cell subset sorted from them (not recorded which). The V gene is TRBV6-6, the J gene TRBJ2-1; tentatively, D is TRBD1 (5 bases). This TCR was sampled from a man younger than 35 who had mild COVID-19 (a few samples of this study predate the infection). Cell type and time point are not known. The CDR3 spells CASSQGVYNEQFF. In DNA, the CDR3 is TGTGCCAGCAGTCAAGGGGTCTACAATGAGCAGTTCTTC.